The 14 T cell receptor beta chains below come from one sample, sequenced in a study of neurological immune-mediated disorders. TCRdb fed the 5' RACE reads into MiXCR, producing one record per CDR3 protein. The sample has some 50,000 distinct CDR3 sequences; over 15% are singletons. Sequenced sample: PBMCs. These receptors all stem from a man aged 55 to 70 in good health.

This clonotype was seen many times. The chain has TRBV12-3 or TRBV12-4 and TRBJ2-7; D unresolved. The germline V and J ends were trimmed by 3 bases and 3 bases, with 3 bases remaining between them. The CDR3 is 11 amino acids. The CDR3 DNA reads as TGTGCCAGCAGTTTGAACTACGAGCAGTACTTC. Amino acid sequence: CASSLNYEQYF.

This clonotype came up many times. The rearrangement uses TRBV20-1 and TRBJ1-3; D not certain. Trimming left V 4 bases short and J 4 bases short, with 17 bases between. The CDR3 covers 15 residues. Germline CDR1 is DFQATT and CDR2 is SNEGSKA (reference sequence). Here the CDR3 DNA reads TGCAGTGCTAAACCGGGAGACGCAGCGGGAAACACCATATATTTT. Translating gives CSAKPGDAAGNTIYF.

This clonotype showed up many times. The rearrangement links TRBV6-5 to TRBJ1-2; 9 positions match TRBD1. CDR1 and CDR2 from the germline V gene are MNHEY and SVGAGI. V shed 1 base and J 2 bases; nucleotides not matched to a gene: 5. The CDR3 totals 16 residues. The DNA of the CDR3 is TGTGCCAGCAGTTACTTCGGACAGGGGAGAAACTATGGCTACACCTTC. It specifies CASSYFGQGRNYGYTF.

The sample holds many counts of this clonotype. The chain joins TRBV7-2 to TRBJ1-1; D remains ambiguous. The V end was cut by 4 bases, the J end by 0 bases, with 12 bases between. The CDR3 is made up of 15 amino acids. The germline gives CDR1 SGHTA, CDR2 FQGNSA. CDR3 protein: CASSSLMVVNTEAFF. CDR3 bases: TGTGCCAGCAGCTCATTAATGGTCGTGAACACTGAAGCTTTCTTT.

There are many counts of this clonotype. The chain combines TRBV5-1 with TRBJ2-3; D perhaps matches TRBD1 (7 bases). This CDR3 is 14 amino acids long. The V gene's germline CDR1 is SGHRS and CDR2 YFSETQ. V lost 0 bases, J lost 6 bases, and 11 bases lay in between. The CDR3 is CASSLVAGGDTQYF. In DNA form, the CDR3 reads TGCGCCAGCAGCTTGGTGGCAGGGGGGGATACGCAGTATTTT.

This clonotype was counted ten times or more. The chain is built from TRBV15 and TRBJ2-7; D is unclear. Trimming took 0 bases from V and 1 from J, leaving 16 bases between them. The CDR3 runs 17 residues. Germline V gene lookup returns CDR1 LNHNV and CDR2 YYDKDF (reference sequence). CDR3 residues: CATSRDYGSGESYEQYF. The CDR3 DNA follows: TGTGCCACCAGCAGAGACTACGGGTCCGGAGAGTCCTACGAGCAGTACTTC.

This clonotype has a count of ten or more. V and J are TRBV6-1 and TRBJ1-5; D remains unclear. The CDR3 consists of 13 residues. Germline V gene data show CDR1 as MNHNS and CDR2 as SASEGT. V was pared by 8 bases and J by 4 bases, with 12 bases between. This chain's CDR3 is CASALLGNQPQHF. CDR3 nucleotide sequence: TGTGCCAGCGCGCTTCTGGGGAATCAGCCCCAGCATTTT.

In this sample, this clonotype turned up many times. The chain combines TRBV5-1 with TRBJ2-4; 12 nucleotides align to TRBD1. Germline-derived CDR1 and CDR2 are SGHRS and YFSETQ. The junction had 8 bases not matched to a gene; V was cut back by 4 bases and J by 0 bases. The CDR3 is 18 residues long. The CDR3 DNA sequence: TGCGCCAGCAGCCAATCCGGGACAGGGGGCATAGCCAAAAACATTCAGTACTTC. The encoded protein is CASSQSGTGGIAKNIQYF.

This clonotype was observed many times. This chain uses TRBV10-1 with TRBJ2-1; 13 bases line up with TRBD2. CDR3 length: 20 amino acids. J lost 8 bases, V lost 6 bases, and 22 bases had no gene match. Germline CDR1 reads WNHNN; CDR2 reads SYGVQD (reference sequence). CDR3 in amino acids: CASSLTRTSGRRDGYDEQFF. For the CDR3, the DNA is TGCGCCAGCAGCCTGACCCGGACTAGCGGGAGAAGGGATGGGTACGATGAGCAGTTCTTC.

This clonotype was detected ten times or more. The rearrangement links TRBV20-1 to TRBJ2-1, with D tentatively TRBD2 (5 bases). Trimming shortened V by 5 bases and J by 10 bases, and 21 bases separated the two germline ends. The CDR3 is 14 amino acids. CDR1 is DFQATT, CDR2 SNEGSKA, per germline (reference sequence). The CDR3 reads CSADPGSVAREQFF. In DNA, the CDR3 is TGCAGTGCTGATCCGGGATCAGTGGCCCGCGAGCAGTTCTTC.

In this sample, this clonotype turned up many times. The V and J genes are TRBV30 and TRBJ2-7; D not resolved. Between the trimmed V and J ends, which lost 2 bases and 7 bases, there was a span of 9 bases. CDR3 length: 11 amino acids. CDR1 is GTSNPN and CDR2 is SVGIG in the germline V gene (reference sequence). The DNA of the CDR3 is TGTGCCTGGAGTTCCTCTACGGAGCAGTACTTC. Its translation is CAWSSSTEQYF. The full variable domain, rest sourced from reference TRBV30 and TRBJ2-7, is SQTIHQWPATLVQPVGSPLSLECTVEGTSNPNLYWYRQAAGRGLQLLFYSVGIGQISSEVPQNLSASRPQDRQFILSSKKLLLSDSGFYLCAWSSSTEQYFGPGTRLTVT.

This clonotype was observed at least ten times. The chain uses TRBV5-1 and TRBJ1-6; 8 positions match TRBD1. The CDR3 sequence is 15 residues long. Germline V gene data show CDR1 as SGHRS and CDR2 as YFSETQ. V trimming: 6 bases; J trimming: 5 bases; junction bases outside the gene matches: 7. The DNA for the CDR3 is TGCGCCAGCAAAGAGCCGACAGGGGATAATTCACCCCTCCACTTT. Translation: CASKEPTGDNSPLHF.

Of note for this clonotype: Given a much more abundant clone one base away, this may be a read error. V is TRBV27 and J is TRBJ2-1; D is ambiguous. The CDR3 covers 16 residues. V was clipped by 6 bases and J by 0 bases, with 15 bases between them. Germline lookup yields CDR1 MNHEY and CDR2 SMNVEV (reference sequence). The CDR3 protein is CASRHKVESSYNEQFF. DNA for the CDR3: TGTGCCAGCAGGCATAAAGTGGAGAGCTCCTACAATGAGCAGTTCTTC.

The table lists this clonotype with many counts. The chain couples TRBV29-1 to TRBJ1-2; 7 bases are a match to TRBD1. After removal of 6 bases from V and 2 bases from J, the junction contained 21 bases not matched to a gene. CDR1 is SQVTM, CDR2 ANQGSEA, per germline. The CDR3 has 18 residues. Written as DNA, the CDR3 is TGCAGCGTGTTCGCTCCGCAGGTGCAAGGGGGCATAAACTATGGCTACACCTTC. This encodes CSVFAPQVQGGINYGYTF.